This T cell receptor (beta chain) was profiled in a study of blood T cell repertoires in COVID-19. Whole-study context: The cDNA or gDNA used as material had been derived from T cells, B-cell-depleted T cells, or PBMCs.

Under the authors' procedure: Reference gene primer amplification yielded estimated nucleated cell counts. Repertoires were generated with immunoSEQ multiplex PCR, while TCRdb's copy carries only in-frame clones and drops some. That table supplies the V and J calls and clone size; D and trimming were determined from the DNA. The repertoire holds over 200,000 clones, with roughly 80% as singletons. Clinical histories supplied by participants themselves formed the basis of cohort assignment. Two consecutive negative NP/OP PCR tests, clearance, or resolved symptoms defined Cohort 3 recovery. V trimming: 0 bases; J trimming: 1 base; junction bases outside the gene matches: 3. The CDR3 is 16 residues long. Germline-derived CDR1 and CDR2 are SGHRS and YFSETQ.

Sample: PBMCs or T cells enriched from blood (not recorded which). The V gene is TRBV5-1, the J gene TRBJ1-1; 10 bases fit TRBD1. The TCR originated in a man between 60 and 75 years old who had recovered from COVID-19. CDR3 sequence: CASSLEGQGRNTEAFF. CDR3 nucleotides: TGCGCCAGCAGCTTGGAGGGACAGGGGAGGAACACTGAAGCTTTCTTT.